The count of the clone carrying this T cell receptor beta chain is one. As yet, its antigen is unknown. This sample was taken from a study of shared clonotypes between healthy human individuals. Overall study findings and caveats: Sampling covered blood only; tissue repertoires likely differ.

The assay was immunoSEQ multiplex PCR, and TCRdb's table has in-frame clones only and misses some. The sample has under 1,100,000 clones; 70% to 80% are singletons. Germline CDR1 reads LNHDA; CDR2 reads SQIVND (reference sequence). With 5 bases clipped from V and 3 bases from J, the junction kept 8 bases outside the gene matches. The CDR3 totals 15 residues. This chain connects TRBV19 to TRBJ2-7; 9 nucleotides align to TRBD1. The TCR originated in a man younger than 35 in good health. Some clones in this sample may be carry-over from other donors' samples. The sequenced material came from memory CD4+ T cells from PBMCs. Subset meaning: CD45RA-negative fraction. CDR3 bases: TGTGCCAGTAGTGACCCGGGACAGGGCAACTACGAGCAGTACTTC. Translated: CASSDPGQGNYEQYF.